Below, 32 T cell receptor beta chains from the same sample are listed, as sequenced in a study of T cell repertoires in cytomegalovirus infection. Using its own MiXCR run on the reads, TCRdb lists one record per CDR3 protein. Of about 920,000 distinct CDR3 sequences in the sample, about 33% were seen once. No antigen has been identified for these receptors. The sequencing here drew on cultured CD8+ T cells from PBMCs, taken from culture after CMV antigen stimulation. These receptors were taken from a human donor in good health (CMV status not recorded). Some clones in this sample may be carry-over from other donors' samples.

There are a few counts of this clonotype. This chain joins TRBV7-9 and TRBJ2-1; D is tentatively TRBD1 or TRBD2 (5 bases each). The CDR3 sequence is 15 residues long. Trimming pared 4 bases from V and 2 bases from J, leaving 12 bases between. From germline, CDR1 is SEHNR and CDR2 FQNEAQ (reference sequence). CDR3 sequence: CASSSGRDPYNEQFF. CDR3 bases: TGTGCCAGCAGCTCGGGAAGGGACCCCTACAATGAGCAGTTCTTC. Full variable domain (remainder filled in from reference TRBV7-9 and TRBJ2-1): DTGVSQNPRHKITKRGQNVTFRCDPISEHNRLYWYRQTLGQGPEFLTYFQNEAQLEKSRLLSDRFSAERPKGSFSTLEIQRTEQGDSAMYLCASSSGRDPYNEQFFGPGTRLTVL.

The sample holds many counts of this clonotype. V usage is TRBV7-6 and J usage is TRBJ1-4, with D possibly TRBD1 on 5 matching bases. The CDR3 length is 15 residues. CDR1 is SGHVS and CDR2 is FNYEAQ in the germline V gene. The V end lost 5 bases, the J end lost 5 bases, and 15 bases lay between the germline ends. The CDR3 region is CASSQGRERNEKLFF. In DNA form, the CDR3 reads TGTGCCAGCAGCCAGGGCAGGGAGAGAAATGAAAAACTGTTTTTT. Full variable domain (rest looked up from reference TRBV7-6 and TRBJ1-4): GAGVSQSPRYKVTKRGQDVALRCDPISGHVSLYWYRQALGQGPEFLTYFNYEAQQDKSGLPNDRFSAERPEGSISTLTIQRTEQRDSAMYRCASSQGRERNEKLFFGSGTQLSVL.

In this sample, this clonotype turned up a few times. This chain uses TRBV24-1 with TRBJ2-3; D unresolved. With 4 bases removed from V and 4 bases from J, the gap between germline ends came to 8 bases. From germline, CDR1 is KGHDR and CDR2 SFDVKD. The CDR3 totals 13 residues. The CDR3 DNA reads as TGTGCCACCAGTGACCGAGGCCCAGATACGCAGTATTTT. Its translation: CATSDRGPDTQYF.

There are a few counts of this clonotype. The DNA for the CDR3 is TGTGCCAGCAGCTCCAGTTGGGGGAATGAAAAACTGTTTTTT. Protein product: CASSSSWGNEKLFF. The chain carries TRBV7-2 and TRBJ1-4; possible D gene TRBD1, 5 bases. Germline V gene lookup returns CDR1 SGHTA and CDR2 FQGNSA. Trimming pared 4 bases from V and 5 bases from J, leaving 11 bases between. The CDR3 is made up of 14 amino acids. Full variable domain (rest looked up from reference TRBV7-2 and TRBJ1-4): GAGVSQSPSNKVTEKGKDVELRCDPISGHTALYWYRQSLGQGLEFLIYFQGNSAPDKSGLPSDRFSAERTGGSVSTLTIQRTQQEDSAVYLCASSSSWGNEKLFFGSGTQLSVL.

This clonotype was observed a few times. J is TRBJ2-3 and V is TRBV27, with 9 bases fitting TRBD2. CDR1 MNHEY and CDR2 SMNVEV come from the germline V gene (reference sequence). CDR3 size: 16 residues. V shed 3 bases, J shed 1 base, and the junction held 5 bases outside the gene matches. CDR3 bases: TGTGCCAGCAGTTTTGCGGGGGGGCAGGGCACAGATACGCAGTATTTT. This sequence encodes CASSFAGGQGTDTQYF.

This clonotype appeared once. The rearrangement links TRBV6-6 to TRBJ2-5, with D perhaps given as TRBD1 or TRBD2 (5 bases each). The CDR3 spans 15 residues. Germline V gene sequence: CDR1 MNHNY, CDR2 SVGAGI (reference sequence). With 5 bases removed from V and 5 bases from J, the gap between germline ends came to 18 bases. The CDR3 protein is CASSGQTRFGETQYF. DNA of the CDR3: TGTGCCAGCAGTGGACAAACTAGGTTCGGGGAGACCCAGTACTTC.

On this clonotype itself: Since a much larger clone is just one base distant, this may be a read error. The chain carries TRBV7-4 and TRBJ2-7; 7 bases map to TRBD1. The V gene's germline CDR1 is SGHVT and CDR2 SQSDAQ. The CDR3 has 14 residues. The CDR3: CVSRDGQAPYEQYF. DNA of the CDR3: TGTGTCAGCAGGGACGGACAGGCTCCCTACGAGCAGTACTTC.

V is TRBV20-1 and J is TRBJ2-1; 8 bases align to TRBD1. Germline-derived CDR1 and CDR2 are DFQATT and SNEGSKA (reference sequence). V lost 3 bases, J lost 2 bases, and 9 bases stayed unmatched. The CDR3 contains 16 residues. The CDR3 protein is CSARGDPDRAYNEQFF. CDR3 nucleotides: TGCAGTGCTAGGGGTGATCCGGACAGGGCCTACAATGAGCAGTTCTTC.

This clonotype was counted at least ten times. The chain is built from TRBV7-6 and TRBJ2-3; 7 bases agree with TRBD1. Germline assignment: CDR1 SGHVS and CDR2 FNYEAQ. Germline trimming cut 3 bases from V and 1 base from J; bases unmatched to any gene: 7. The CDR3 spans 16 residues. The DNA for the CDR3 is TGTGCCAGCAGCTTCAGACAGGGCAAAGGCACAGATACGCAGTATTTT. It is translated as CASSFRQGKGTDTQYF.

The chain couples TRBV20-1 to TRBJ2-1; D could derive from TRBD1 or TRBD2 (5 bases each). The length of the CDR3 is 15 residues. Germline assignment: CDR1 DFQATT and CDR2 SNEGSKA (reference sequence). V dropped 3 bases and J dropped 9 bases, with 21 bases sitting between them. The CDR3, as DNA: TGCAGTGCTAGTCTCCCGGGGCCGAGGTATTTTGAGCAGTTCTTC. It yields the protein CSASLPGPRYFEQFF.

J is TRBJ2-1 and V is TRBV3-1, with D hard to call. Germline V gene lookup returns CDR1 LGHDT and CDR2 YNNKEL (reference sequence). Trimming stripped 5 bases from V and 7 bases from J, with 18 bases between. The CDR3 is made up of 15 amino acids. This CDR3 is CASSYSLGSRNEQFF. The DNA of the CDR3 is TGTGCCAGCAGCTACAGCCTGGGAAGTCGAAATGAGCAGTTCTTC.

V and J are TRBV24-1 and TRBJ2-3; TRBD2 matches 9 bases. V lost 2 bases to trimming and J lost 5 bases; unmatched junction nucleotides: 4. Germline-derived CDR1 and CDR2 are KGHDR and SFDVKD. This CDR3 has 15 residues. The CDR3 bases are TGTGCCACCAGTGATTGGGAGCGGGGGGAAGATACGCAGTATTTT. It specifies CATSDWERGEDTQYF.

This clonotype was seen a handful of times. The V and J genes are TRBV10-3 and TRBJ2-7; 7 bases are shared with TRBD2. Germline CDR1 ENHRY, CDR2 SYGVKD. The V segment lost 3 bases and the J segment 3 bases; nucleotides outside the gene matches: 5. This CDR3 contains 14 residues. The CDR3 is CAISDTSGDYEQYF. The CDR3 DNA is TGTGCCATCAGTGACACAAGCGGGGACTACGAGCAGTACTTC.

As to this clonotype: This may be a read error, as it is one base from a much larger clone. This rearrangement joins TRBV12-3 or TRBV12-4 to TRBJ1-1, with 7 bases fitting TRBD1. The CDR3 length is 14 residues. CDR3 sequence (DNA): TGTGTCAGCAGTTGGGACAGAGCGAACACTGAAGCTTTCTTT. It translates to CVSSWDRANTEAFF.

The chain couples TRBV9 to TRBJ2-2; tentative D call: TRBD2 (7 bases). Germline V gives CDR1 SGDLS, CDR2 YYNGEE. The CDR3 consists of 12 residues. Deletions cut 7 bases from V and 7 bases from J, with 11 bases between. CDR3 sequence reads: CASGGGVGELFF. The CDR3 DNA sequence: TGTGCCAGCGGGGGGGGCGTCGGGGAGCTGTTTTTT. The variable domain in full, completed from reference TRBV9 and TRBJ2-2, reads DSGVTQTPKHLITATGQRVTLRCSPRSGDLSVYWYQQSLDQGLQFLIQYYNGEERAKGNILERFSAQQFPDLHSELNLSSLELGDSALYFCASGGGVGELFFGEGSRLTVL.

This clonotype came up a few times. The genes are TRBV28 and TRBJ1-6; 10 bases agree with TRBD1. The CDR3 covers 15 residues. With V trimmed by 5 bases and J by 11 bases, 9 bases remained unmatched. Germline V gives CDR1 MDHEN, CDR2 SYDVKM. Here the CDR3 reads CASSPRQGAQAPLHF. DNA of the CDR3: TGTGCCAGCAGTCCCCGACAGGGGGCGCAGGCACCCCTCCACTTT.

This clonotype was detected a few times. The CDR3, as DNA: TGTGCCAGCAGTCTTTATCAGGGCTCTGGGGCCAACGTCCTGACTTTC. Amino acids: CASSLYQGSGANVLTF. V is TRBV27 and J is TRBJ2-6; D may be TRBD1 (5 bases). This CDR3 is built from 16 residues. Trimming left V 5 bases short and J 0 bases short, with 11 bases between. Germline lookup yields CDR1 MNHEY and CDR2 SMNVEV (reference sequence).

On this clonotype: The junction does not match germline at one end; this may be a read error. This chain links TRBV2 with TRBJ2-3, with D perhaps TRBD2 (5 bases). The CDR3 runs 15 residues. CDR1 is SNHLY, CDR2 FYNNEI, per germline. CDR3 coding DNA: TGTGCCAGCAGTCGGGCAACCACAACCGGGGATACACAGTATTTT. Translation gives CASSRATTTGDTQYF. Combining the CDR3 with reference TRBV2 and TRBJ2-3 gives the whole variable domain EPEVTQTPSHQVTQMGQEVILRCVPISNHLYFYWYRQILGQKVEFLVSFYNNEISEKSEIFDDQFSVERPDGSNFTLKIRSTKLEDSAMYFCASSRATTTGDTQYFGPGTRLTVL.

For this clonotype: This may be a read error, as it is one base from a much larger clone. The genes are TRBV27 and TRBJ1-6, with D tentatively TRBD1 (5 bases). V was pared by 5 bases and J by 6 bases, with 23 bases between. Germline CDR1 reads MNHEY; CDR2 reads SMNVEV (reference sequence). The CDR3 contains 18 residues. In nucleotides, the CDR3 is TGTGCCAGCAGTCAATTGGCTTTCCAGGGAATTCGTAATTCACCCCTCCACTTT. It codes for CASSQLAFQGIRNSPLHF.

Ten or more counts support this clonotype. V gene TRBV19 combines with J gene TRBJ2-3; TRBD2 aligns across 14 bases. Germline lookup yields CDR1 LNHDA and CDR2 SQIVND (reference sequence). CDR3 size: 14 residues. V gave up 8 bases and J gave up 6 bases; unmatched junction bases: 4. The CDR3 region has the DNA TGTGCCAGTCGGACTAGCGGGGGGCCGGATACGCAGTATTTT. Its translation is CASRTSGGPDTQYF.

This clonotype was seen a handful of times. The V call is TRBV7-4, the J call TRBJ2-6; maybe TRBD2 (6 bases). The CDR3 is 14 amino acids. Germline V gene lookup returns CDR1 SGHVT and CDR2 SQSDAQ. V was clipped by 1 base and J by 13 bases, with 14 bases between them. CDR3 residues: CASSLVAAVGVLTF. Here the CDR3 DNA reads TGTGCCAGCAGCTTAGTAGCGGCGGTAGGAGTCCTGACTTTC. Using reference TRBV7-4 and TRBJ2-6 for the parts outside the CDR3, the full variable domain is GAGVSQSPRYKVAKRGRDVALRCDSISGHVTLYWYRQTLGQGSEVLTYSQSDAQRDKSGRPSGRFSAERPERSVSTLKIQRTEQGDSAVYLCASSLVAAVGVLTFGAGSRLTVL.

The rearrangement uses TRBV5-1 and TRBJ2-1, with 12 bases identical to TRBD1. The germline CDR1 and CDR2 sequences are SGHRS and YFSETQ. This CDR3 comprises 15 residues. V lost 3 bases, J lost 5 bases, and 3 bases stayed unmatched. DNA for the CDR3: TGCGCCAGCAGCTGGGGGACAGGGGGCCACAATGAGCAGTTCTTC. As protein: CASSWGTGGHNEQFF. The full variable domain, in which reference TRBV5-1 and TRBJ2-1 provide the parts outside the CDR3, is KAGVTQTPRYLIKTRGQQVTLSCSPISGHRSVSWYQQTPGQGLQFLFEYFSETQRNKGNFPGRFSGRQFSNSRSEMNVSTLELGDSALYLCASSWGTGGHNEQFFGPGTRLTVL.

This clonotype was counted between two and nine times. The J gene is TRBJ1-5, the V gene TRBV4-1; D may be TRBD1 (5 bases). The CDR3 runs 17 residues. V lost 4 bases, J lost 1 base, and 17 bases lay in between. The germline gives CDR1 MGHRA, CDR2 YSYEKL. CDR3 sequence (DNA): TGCGCCAGCAGCCCAAGTGGGGGAAGGGGCAGCAATCAGCCCCAGCATTTT. Encoded protein: CASSPSGGRGSNQPQHF.

This chain links TRBV6-6 with TRBJ2-5; D is perhaps TRBD2 (5 bases). Per the germline V gene, CDR1 is MNHNY and CDR2 is SVGAGI (reference sequence). V lost 2 bases to trimming and J lost 1 base, with 14 bases between them. There are 16 residues in the CDR3. The DNA of the CDR3 is TGTGCCAGCAGTTACGGGCTCTCAAGCGGCCAAGAGACCCAGTACTTC. Translating it yields CASSYGLSSGQETQYF.

The V gene is TRBV20-1, the J gene TRBJ2-1; 10 positions match TRBD2. The germline gives CDR1 DFQATT, CDR2 SNEGSKA (reference sequence). The CDR3 spans 19 residues. Trimming at V came to 0 bases and at J to 0 bases, leaving 11 bases not matched to a gene. CDR3 in amino acids: CSARDLLLAGTSSYNEQFF. In DNA, the CDR3 is TGCAGTGCTAGAGATTTGTTACTAGCGGGGACTAGCTCCTACAATGAGCAGTTCTTC.

This chain links TRBV7-9 with TRBJ2-3; TRBD1 matches 12 bases. Germline V gives CDR1 SEHNR, CDR2 FQNEAQ (reference sequence). Trimming removed 6 bases from V and 4 bases from J; junction bases left unmatched: 5. The CDR3 runs to 15 residues. The CDR3: CASRPGTGGPDTQYF. For the CDR3, the DNA is TGTGCCAGCAGGCCAGGGACAGGGGGCCCAGATACGCAGTATTTT.

The chain couples TRBV7-2 to TRBJ2-1; possibly TRBD2 for D (6 bases). The germline V and J ends were trimmed by 5 bases and 4 bases, with 15 bases remaining between them. The germline gives CDR1 SGHTA, CDR2 FQGNSA. The CDR3 runs to 15 residues. CDR3 bases: TGTGCCAGCAGCCCCCGGACTACCCCTTACAATGAGCAGTTCTTC. Translation gives CASSPRTTPYNEQFF.

This chain joins TRBV4-3 and TRBJ1-4; no firm D call. CDR3 length: 16 residues. In germline, CDR1 is LGHNA, CDR2 YSLEER. The ends were cut back, 0 bases at V and 0 bases at J, with 8 bases in the middle. As DNA, the CDR3 is TGCGCCAGCAGCCAAGATCTTATGGCAACTAATGAAAAACTGTTTTTT. It codes for CASSQDLMATNEKLFF.

In this sample, this clonotype turned up a few times. V gene TRBV6-5 combines with J gene TRBJ1-5; the D is unclear. V was trimmed by 5 bases and J by 1 base, leaving 18 bases between them. Germline lookup yields CDR1 MNHEY and CDR2 SVGAGI. CDR3 length equals 17 residues. The CDR3 bases are TGTGCCAGCAGTAGGGTCTGGGATCCTCGGAGCAATCAGCCCCAGCATTTT. Protein: CASSRVWDPRSNQPQHF.

J is TRBJ2-3 and V is TRBV10-3; TRBD1 matches 9 bases. CDR1 is ENHRY and CDR2 is SYGVKD in the germline V gene. The J segment lost 2 bases and the V segment lost 0 bases, leaving 12 bases of the junction unmatched. The CDR3 has 19 amino acids. CDR3 residues: CAISESSRQGGKPTDTQYF. The CDR3 region has the DNA TGTGCCATCAGTGAGTCGAGCCGACAGGGGGGGAAACCCACAGATACGCAGTATTTT.

This clonotype was recorded a few times. This chain uses TRBV7-6 with TRBJ2-1; 9 nucleotides line up with TRBD1. Unmatched junction bases numbered 7, after V lost 5 bases and J lost 5 bases. The CDR3 is 15 amino acids. Germline CDR1 SGHVS, CDR2 FNYEAQ. The CDR3 region is CASSLGQGLHNEQFF. In DNA, the CDR3 is TGTGCCAGCAGCCTGGGACAGGGTCTTCACAATGAGCAGTTCTTC.

This sequence joins TRBV6-5 and TRBJ1-1, with D maybe TRBD1 (5 bases). CDR1 is MNHEY, CDR2 SVGAGI, per germline. V lost 11 bases and J lost 6, with 19 bases in between. The CDR3 covers 13 residues. In nucleotides, the CDR3 is TGTGCCGCCTTACCTCGCTGGGGGGCTGAAGCTTTCTTT. It is translated as CAALPRWGAEAFF.